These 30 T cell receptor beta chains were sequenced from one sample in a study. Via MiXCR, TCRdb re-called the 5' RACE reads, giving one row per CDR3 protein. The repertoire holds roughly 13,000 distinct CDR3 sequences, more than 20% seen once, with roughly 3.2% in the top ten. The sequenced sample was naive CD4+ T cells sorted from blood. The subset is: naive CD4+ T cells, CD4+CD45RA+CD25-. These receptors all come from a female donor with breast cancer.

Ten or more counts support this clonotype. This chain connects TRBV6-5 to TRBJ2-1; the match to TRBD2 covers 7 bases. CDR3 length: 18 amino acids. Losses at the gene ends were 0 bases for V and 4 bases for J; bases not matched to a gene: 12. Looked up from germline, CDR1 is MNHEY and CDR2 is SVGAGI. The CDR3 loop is CASSYSNLAGYPYNEQFF. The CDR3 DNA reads TGTGCCAGCAGTTACTCGAATTTAGCGGGCTACCCTTACAATGAGCAGTTCTTC.

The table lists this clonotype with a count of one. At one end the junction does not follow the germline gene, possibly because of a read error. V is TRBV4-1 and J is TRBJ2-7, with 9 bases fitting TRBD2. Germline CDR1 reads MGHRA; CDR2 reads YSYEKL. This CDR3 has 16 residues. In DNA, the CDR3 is TGCGCCAGCAACCAACAGGGAGTAGCGGGAGCAGGCGAGCAGTACTTC. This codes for CASNQQGVAGAGEQYF.

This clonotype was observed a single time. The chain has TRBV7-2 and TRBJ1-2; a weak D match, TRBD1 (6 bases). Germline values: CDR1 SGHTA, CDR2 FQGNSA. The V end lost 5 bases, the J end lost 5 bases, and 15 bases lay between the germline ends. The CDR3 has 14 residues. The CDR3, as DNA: TGTGCCAGCAGCGGAGCCAGCACAGGGTATGGCTACACCTTC. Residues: CASSGASTGYGYTF.

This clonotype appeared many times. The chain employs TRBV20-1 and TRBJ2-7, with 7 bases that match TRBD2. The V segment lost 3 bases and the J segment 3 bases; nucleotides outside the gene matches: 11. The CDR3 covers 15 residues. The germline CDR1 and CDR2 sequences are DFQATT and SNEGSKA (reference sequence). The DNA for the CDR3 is TGCAGTGCTAGTCCCCTGGCGGGAGCTAGCTACGAGCAGTACTTC. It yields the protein CSASPLAGASYEQYF.

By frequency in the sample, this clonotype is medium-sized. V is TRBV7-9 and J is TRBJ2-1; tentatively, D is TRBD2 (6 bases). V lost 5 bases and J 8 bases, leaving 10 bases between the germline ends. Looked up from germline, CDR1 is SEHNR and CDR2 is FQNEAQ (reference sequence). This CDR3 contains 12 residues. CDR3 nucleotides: TGTGCCAGCAGCCCTGGGGGGTATGAGCAGTTCTTC. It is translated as CASSPGGYEQFF.

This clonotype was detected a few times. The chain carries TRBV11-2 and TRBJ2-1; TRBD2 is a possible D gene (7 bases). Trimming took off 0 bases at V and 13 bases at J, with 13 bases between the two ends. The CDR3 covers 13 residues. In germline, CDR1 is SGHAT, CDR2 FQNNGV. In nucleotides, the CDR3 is TGTGCCAGCAGCTTAGATCAGGGGAGGGGACAGTTCTTC. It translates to CASSLDQGRGQFF.

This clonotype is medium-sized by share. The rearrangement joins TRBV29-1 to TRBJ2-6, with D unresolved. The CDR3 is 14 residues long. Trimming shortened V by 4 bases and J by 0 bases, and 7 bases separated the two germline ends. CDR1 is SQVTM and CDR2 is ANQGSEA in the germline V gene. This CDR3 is CSVVLLSGANVLTF. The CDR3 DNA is TGCAGCGTTGTATTACTCTCTGGGGCCAACGTCCTGACTTTC.

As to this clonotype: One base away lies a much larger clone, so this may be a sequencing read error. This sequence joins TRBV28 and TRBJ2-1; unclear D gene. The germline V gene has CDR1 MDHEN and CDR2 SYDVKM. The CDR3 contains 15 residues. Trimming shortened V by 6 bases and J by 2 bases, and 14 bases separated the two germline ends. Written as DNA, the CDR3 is TGTGCCAGCAGGGCCGTACGTCCAACCTACAATGAGCAGTTCTTC. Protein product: CASRAVRPTYNEQFF.

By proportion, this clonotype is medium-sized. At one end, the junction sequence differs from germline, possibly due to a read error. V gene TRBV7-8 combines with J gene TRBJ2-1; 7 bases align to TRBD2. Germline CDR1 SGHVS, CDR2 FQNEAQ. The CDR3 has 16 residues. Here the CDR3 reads CASSLLAGAGKNERFF. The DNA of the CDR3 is TGTGCCAGCAGCCTTCTCGCGGGAGCGGGTAAGAATGAGCGGTTCTTC.

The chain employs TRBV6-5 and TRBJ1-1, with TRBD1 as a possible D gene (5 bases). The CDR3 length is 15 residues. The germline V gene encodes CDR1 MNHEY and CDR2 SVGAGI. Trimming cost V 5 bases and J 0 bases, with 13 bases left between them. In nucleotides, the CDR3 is TGTGCCAGCAGTCGGGGGAGGGTGCTGAACACTGAAGCTTTCTTT. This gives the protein CASSRGRVLNTEAFF.

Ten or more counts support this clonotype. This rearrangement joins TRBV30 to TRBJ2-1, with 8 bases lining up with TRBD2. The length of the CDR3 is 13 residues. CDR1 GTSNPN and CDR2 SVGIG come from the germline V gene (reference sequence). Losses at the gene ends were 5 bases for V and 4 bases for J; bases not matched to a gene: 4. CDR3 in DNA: TGTGCCTGGGCGACTAGCGTATACAATGAGCAGTTCTTC. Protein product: CAWATSVYNEQFF.

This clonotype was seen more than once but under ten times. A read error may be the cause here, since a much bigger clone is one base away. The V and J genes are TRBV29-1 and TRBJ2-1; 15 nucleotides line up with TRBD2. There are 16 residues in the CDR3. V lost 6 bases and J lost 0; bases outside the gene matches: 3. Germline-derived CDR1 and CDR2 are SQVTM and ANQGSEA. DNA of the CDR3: TGCAGCGTCAGGACTAGCGGGAGGGCCTCCTACAATGAGCAGTTCTTC. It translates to CSVRTSGRASYNEQFF.

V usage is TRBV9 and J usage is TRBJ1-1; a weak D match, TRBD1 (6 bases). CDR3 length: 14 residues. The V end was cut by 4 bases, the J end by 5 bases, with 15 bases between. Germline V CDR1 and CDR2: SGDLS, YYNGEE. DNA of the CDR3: TGTGCCAGCAGCTGGGGGGGGGGGCAAACTGAAGCTTTCTTT. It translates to CASSWGGGQTEAFF.

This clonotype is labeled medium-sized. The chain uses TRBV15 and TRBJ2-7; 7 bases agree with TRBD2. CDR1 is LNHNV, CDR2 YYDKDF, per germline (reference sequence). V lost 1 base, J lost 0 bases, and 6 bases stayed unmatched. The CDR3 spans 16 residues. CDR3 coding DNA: TGTGCCACCAGCAGAGTATTAACTAGCGCCTCCTACGAGCAGTACTTC. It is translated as CATSRVLTSASYEQYF.

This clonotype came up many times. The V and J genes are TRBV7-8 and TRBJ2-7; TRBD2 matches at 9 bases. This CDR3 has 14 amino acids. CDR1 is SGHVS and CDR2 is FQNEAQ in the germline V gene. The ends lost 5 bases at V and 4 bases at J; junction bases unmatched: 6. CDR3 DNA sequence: TGTGCCAGCAGCCCCGGGACTAGCATATACGAGCAGTACTTC. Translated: CASSPGTSIYEQYF. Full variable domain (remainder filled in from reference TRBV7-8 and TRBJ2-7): GAGVSQSPRYKVAKRGQDVALRCDPISGHVSLFWYQQALGQGPEFLTYFQNEAQLDKSGLPSDRFFAERPEGSVSTLKIQRTQQEDSAVYLCASSPGTSIYEQYFGPGTRLTVT.

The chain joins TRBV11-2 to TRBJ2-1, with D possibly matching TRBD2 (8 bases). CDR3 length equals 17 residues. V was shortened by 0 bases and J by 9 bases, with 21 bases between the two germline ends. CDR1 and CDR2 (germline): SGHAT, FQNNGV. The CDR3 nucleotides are TGTGCCAGCAGCTTAGATCAGGTTCGGGAGGGGGCAGGTGAGCAGTTCTTC. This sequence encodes CASSLDQVREGAGEQFF.

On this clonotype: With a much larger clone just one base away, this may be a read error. CDR3 protein: CASSQRTGDEQHF. CDR3 in DNA: TGTGCCAGTAGCCAAAGGACAGGGGACGAGCAGCACTTC. The chain is built from TRBV19 and TRBJ2-7; 9 bases map to TRBD1. The germline CDR1 and CDR2 sequences are LNHDA and SQIVND (reference sequence). CDR3 size: 13 residues.

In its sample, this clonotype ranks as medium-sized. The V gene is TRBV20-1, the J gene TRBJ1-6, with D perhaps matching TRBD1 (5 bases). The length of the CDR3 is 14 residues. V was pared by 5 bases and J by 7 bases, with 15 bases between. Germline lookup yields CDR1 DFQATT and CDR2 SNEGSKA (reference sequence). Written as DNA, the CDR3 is TGCAGTGCTGGCTCAGGGCTAAGGAATTCACCCCTCCACTTT. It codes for CSAGSGLRNSPLHF.

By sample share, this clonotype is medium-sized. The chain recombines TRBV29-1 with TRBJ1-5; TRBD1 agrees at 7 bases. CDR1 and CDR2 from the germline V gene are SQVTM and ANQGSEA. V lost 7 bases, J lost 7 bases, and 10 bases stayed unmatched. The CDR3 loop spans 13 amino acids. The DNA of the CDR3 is TGCAGCGCCGAGACAGGGAGTGGGCAGCCCCAGCATTTT. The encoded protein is CSAETGSGQPQHF.

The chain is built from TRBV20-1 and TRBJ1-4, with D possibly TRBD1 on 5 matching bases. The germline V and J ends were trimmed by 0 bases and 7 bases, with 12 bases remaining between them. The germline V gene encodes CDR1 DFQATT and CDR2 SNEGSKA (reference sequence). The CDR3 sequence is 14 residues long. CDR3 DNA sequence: TGCAGTGCTAGAGACAACAGGCGGGGTGAAAAACTGTTTTTT. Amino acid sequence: CSARDNRRGEKLFF.

The CDR3 DNA reads TGTGCCAGCTCTCCCTACCGGGACGGGAGAACTGAAGCTTTCTTT. Protein sequence: CASSPYRDGRTEAFF. V and J are TRBV18 and TRBJ1-1; D might be TRBD1 (5 bases). Trimming left V 6 bases short and J 5 bases short, with 19 bases between. Germline V lookup: CDR1 KGHSH, CDR2 LQKENI. This CDR3 is built from 15 residues.

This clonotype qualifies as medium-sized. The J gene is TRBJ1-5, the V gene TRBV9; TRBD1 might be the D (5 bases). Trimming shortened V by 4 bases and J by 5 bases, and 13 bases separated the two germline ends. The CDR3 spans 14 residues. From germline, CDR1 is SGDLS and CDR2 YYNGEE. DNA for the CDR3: TGTGCCAGCAGCCCGGACATCGGTGATCAGCCCCAGCATTTT. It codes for CASSPDIGDQPQHF.

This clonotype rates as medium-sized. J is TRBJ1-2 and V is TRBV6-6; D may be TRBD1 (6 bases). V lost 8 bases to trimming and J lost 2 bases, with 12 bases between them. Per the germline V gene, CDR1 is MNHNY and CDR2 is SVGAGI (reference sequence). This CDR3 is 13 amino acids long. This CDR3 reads CASSGGHNYGYTF. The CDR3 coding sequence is TGTGCCAGCTCGGGGGGACACAACTATGGCTACACCTTC.

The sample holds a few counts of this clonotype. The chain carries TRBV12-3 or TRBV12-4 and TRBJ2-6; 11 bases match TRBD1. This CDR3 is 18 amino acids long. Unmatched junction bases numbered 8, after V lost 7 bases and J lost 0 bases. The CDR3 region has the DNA TGTGCCAGCACCCTCGGACAGGGGGCCCGCTCTGGGGCCAACGTCCTGACTTTC. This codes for CASTLGQGARSGANVLTF.

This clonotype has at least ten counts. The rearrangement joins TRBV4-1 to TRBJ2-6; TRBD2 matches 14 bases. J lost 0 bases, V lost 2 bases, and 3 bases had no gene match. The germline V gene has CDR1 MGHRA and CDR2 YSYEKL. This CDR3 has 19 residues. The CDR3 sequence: CASSQLGLAGDSGANVLTF. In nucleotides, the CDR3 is TGCGCCAGCAGCCAACTGGGACTAGCGGGGGACTCTGGGGCCAACGTCCTGACTTTC.

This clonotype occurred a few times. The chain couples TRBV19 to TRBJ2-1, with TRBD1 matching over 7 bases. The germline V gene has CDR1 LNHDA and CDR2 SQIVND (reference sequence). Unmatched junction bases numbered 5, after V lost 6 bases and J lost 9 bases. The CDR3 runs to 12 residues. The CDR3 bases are TGTGCCAGTAGAGTAGGGGGCGGTGAGCAGTTCTTC. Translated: CASRVGGGEQFF.

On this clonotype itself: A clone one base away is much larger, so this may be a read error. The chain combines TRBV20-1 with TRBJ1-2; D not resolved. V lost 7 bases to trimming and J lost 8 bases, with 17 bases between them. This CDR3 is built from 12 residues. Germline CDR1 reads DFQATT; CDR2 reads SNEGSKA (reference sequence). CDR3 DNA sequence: TGCAGTGGTCTCCTTGGAGGGAGGGGCTACACCTTC. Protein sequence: CSGLLGGRGYTF.

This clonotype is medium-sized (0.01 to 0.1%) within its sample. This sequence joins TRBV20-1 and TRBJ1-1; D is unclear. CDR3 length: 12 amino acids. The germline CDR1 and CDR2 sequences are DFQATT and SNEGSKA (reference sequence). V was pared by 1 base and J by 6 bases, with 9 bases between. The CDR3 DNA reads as TGCAGTGCTAGAGGGGGAGAGGCTGAAGCTTTCTTT. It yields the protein CSARGGEAEAFF.

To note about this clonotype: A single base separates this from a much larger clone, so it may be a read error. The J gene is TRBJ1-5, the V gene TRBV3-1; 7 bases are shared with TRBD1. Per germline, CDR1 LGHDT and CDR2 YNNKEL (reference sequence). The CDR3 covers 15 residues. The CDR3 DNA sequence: TGTACCAGCAGCCCTACAGGGGAGGACAATCAGCCCCAGCATTTT. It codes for CTSSPTGEDNQPQHF.

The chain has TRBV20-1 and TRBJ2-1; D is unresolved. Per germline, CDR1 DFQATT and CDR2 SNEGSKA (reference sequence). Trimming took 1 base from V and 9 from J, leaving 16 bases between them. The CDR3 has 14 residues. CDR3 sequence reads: CSARVGRLNTEQFF. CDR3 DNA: TGCAGTGCTAGAGTCGGGCGGTTGAACACTGAGCAGTTCTTC.